This TCR beta chain was identified in a study of response to subunit inactivated influenza vaccine. Overall study results and limits: The authors proposed limited new T cell recruitment per seasonal influenza vaccination.

This clonotype has just a few counts. Antigen unknown. MiXCR, run by TCRdb on the RT-PCR reads, gives a single entry per CDR3 protein. The table includes hundreds of thousands of distinct CDR3 sequences, around a fifth detected once. This sample comprised PBMCs from blood, obtained about 20 months after vaccination. This sequence was found in a man in his fifties or sixties who received an inactivated influenza vaccine.

The chain's CDR3 is CASSPSTGELFF. The CDR3 DNA is TGTGCCAGCAGTCCAAGTACCGGGGAGCTGTTTTTT. The chain recombines TRBV7-3 with TRBJ2-2, with no clear D. CDR1 SGHTA and CDR2 FQGTGA come from the germline V gene. The V end was cut by 6 bases, the J end by 5 bases, with 7 bases between. CDR3 length equals 12 residues.